Below, 8 T cell receptor beta chains from the same sample are listed, as sequenced in a study of T-cell memory formation after mild COVID-19. Each CDR3 protein gets one entry after TCRdb re-called the 5' RACE reads with MiXCR. The sample lists 550,000 to 700,000 distinct CDR3 sequences, roughly a sixth occurring once. The specimen sequenced was PBMCs or a T cell subset sorted from them (not recorded which). These receptors all come from an adult woman who had mild COVID-19 (a few samples of this study predate the infection). Cell type and time point are not known.

V gene TRBV29-1 combines with J gene TRBJ2-2, with TRBD2 identical over 14 bases. This CDR3 region has 17 residues. Germline V gives CDR1 SQVTM, CDR2 ANQGSEA. The V segment lost 3 bases and the J segment 6 bases; nucleotides outside the gene matches: 9. Here the CDR3 reads CSVEGLAGVGSPGELFF. The CDR3 DNA reads as TGCAGCGTTGAGGGACTAGCGGGAGTCGGGTCCCCCGGGGAGCTGTTTTTT.

This clonotype was recorded a few times. The chain is built from TRBV12-3 or TRBV12-4 and TRBJ2-7, with D possibly being TRBD1 or TRBD2 (5 bases each). This CDR3 is 12 amino acids long. V lost 6 bases and J 9 bases, leaving 15 bases between the germline ends. This CDR3 reads CASRLRDAGQYF. In DNA form, the CDR3 reads TGTGCCAGCAGACTCCGGGACGCAGGGCAGTACTTC.

The chain carries TRBV18 and TRBJ1-1; TRBD1 might be the D (6 bases). The CDR3 is 15 residues long. With 6 bases removed from V and 0 bases from J, the gap between germline ends came to 14 bases. Germline assignment: CDR1 KGHSH and CDR2 LQKENI. CDR3 nucleotide sequence: TGTGCCAGCTCGCGGACAGAGTACATGAACACTGAAGCTTTCTTT. Translation gives CASSRTEYMNTEAFF. The variable domain in full, with the rest retrieved from reference TRBV18 and TRBJ1-1, is NAGVMQNPRHLVRRRGQEARLRCSPMKGHSHVYWYRQLPEEGLKFMVYLQKENIIDESGMPKERFSAEFPKEGPSILRIQQVVRGDSAAYFCASSRTEYMNTEAFFGQGTRLTVV.

This clonotype was seen repeatedly, ten times or more. V is TRBV12-3 or TRBV12-4 and J is TRBJ2-1; no clear D gene. This CDR3 is 11 amino acids long. V lost 6 bases and J 4 bases, leaving 4 bases between the germline ends. This CDR3 is CASSGYNEQFF. CDR3 coding DNA: TGTGCCAGCAGCGGTTACAATGAGCAGTTCTTC.

J is TRBJ1-1 and V is TRBV3-1; TRBD1 might be the D (5 bases). The ends were cut back, 4 bases at V and 0 bases at J, with 12 bases in the middle. Per the germline V gene, CDR1 is LGHDT and CDR2 is YNNKEL (reference sequence). The CDR3 is 15 amino acids. CDR3 sequence: CASSRGTAMNTEAFF. DNA for the CDR3: TGTGCCAGCAGCCGCGGGACGGCCATGAACACTGAAGCTTTCTTT.

This clonotype was seen a few times. The rearrangement joins TRBV29-1 to TRBJ1-1; no firm D call. V was cut by 4 bases and J by 0 bases, with 3 bases left in between. CDR3 length equals 11 residues. In germline, CDR1 is SQVTM, CDR2 ANQGSEA. The CDR3 DNA reads as TGCAGCGTTGGCGTGAACACTGAAGCTTTCTTT. Translated: CSVGVNTEAFF.

This rearrangement joins TRBV12-3 or TRBV12-4 to TRBJ1-5, with no clear D. The CDR3 loop spans 13 amino acids. The ends were cut back, 5 bases at V and 3 bases at J, with 8 bases in the middle. The CDR3 here is CASSQRYNQPQHF. In DNA, the CDR3 is TGTGCCAGCAGTCAGAGGTACAATCAGCCCCAGCATTTT.

The sample holds a few counts of this clonotype. The genes are TRBV20-1 and TRBJ2-1; 12 bases are a match to TRBD2. This CDR3 region has 15 residues. Germline CDR1 DFQATT, CDR2 SNEGSKA (reference sequence). Trimming removed 6 bases from V and 8 bases from J; junction bases left unmatched: 11. This chain's CDR3 is CSARATSGRLDEQFF. CDR3 sequence (DNA): TGCAGTGCCCGAGCCACTAGCGGGAGGCTCGATGAGCAGTTCTTC.